This T cell receptor beta chain was sequenced for a study of CD8 T cells in ankylosing spondylitis. Study observations and caveats: Significant enrichment of disease-linked clones was reported in matched ankylosing spondylitis synovial fluid. CD8+ cells made up the disease-linked clones, which were relatively rare in peripheral blood. Blood of patients with ankylosing spondylitis appeared to be characterized by a TCR beta motif of several highly homologous variants.

Construction of TCR beta libraries was performed using quantitative 5'-RACE with molecular barcodes. TCRdb reprocessed the 5' RACE reads with MiXCR, giving one entry per CDR3 protein. Of about 440,000 distinct CDR3 sequences in the sample, roughly 17% were seen once. Trimming removed 0 bases at V and 4 bases at J, with 7 bases between. CDR1 DFQATT and CDR2 SNEGSKA come from the germline V gene (reference sequence). This CDR3 region has 13 residues. This clonotype was counted at least ten times. The antigen is undetermined. The sequenced sample was blood, either unsorted or a sorted T cell fraction (not recorded which). This TCR was recovered from a male donor with ankylosing spondylitis. The chain has TRBV20-1 and TRBJ1-5; no reliable D call. CDR3 nucleotide sequence: TGCAGTGCTAGAGAGAAACAGAATCAGCCCCAGCATTTT. Its translation is CSAREKQNQPQHF.